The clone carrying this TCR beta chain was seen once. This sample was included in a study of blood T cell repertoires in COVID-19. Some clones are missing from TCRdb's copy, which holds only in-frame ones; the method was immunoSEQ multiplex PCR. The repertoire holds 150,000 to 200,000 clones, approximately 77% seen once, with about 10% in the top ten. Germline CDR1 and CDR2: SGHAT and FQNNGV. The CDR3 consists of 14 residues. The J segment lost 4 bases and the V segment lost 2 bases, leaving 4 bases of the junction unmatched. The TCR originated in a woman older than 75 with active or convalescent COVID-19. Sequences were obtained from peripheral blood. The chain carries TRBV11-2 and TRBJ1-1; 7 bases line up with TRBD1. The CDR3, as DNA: TGTGCCAGCAGCTTAAGGCAGGGGGTCACTGAAGCTTTCTTT. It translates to CASSLRQGVTEAFF.